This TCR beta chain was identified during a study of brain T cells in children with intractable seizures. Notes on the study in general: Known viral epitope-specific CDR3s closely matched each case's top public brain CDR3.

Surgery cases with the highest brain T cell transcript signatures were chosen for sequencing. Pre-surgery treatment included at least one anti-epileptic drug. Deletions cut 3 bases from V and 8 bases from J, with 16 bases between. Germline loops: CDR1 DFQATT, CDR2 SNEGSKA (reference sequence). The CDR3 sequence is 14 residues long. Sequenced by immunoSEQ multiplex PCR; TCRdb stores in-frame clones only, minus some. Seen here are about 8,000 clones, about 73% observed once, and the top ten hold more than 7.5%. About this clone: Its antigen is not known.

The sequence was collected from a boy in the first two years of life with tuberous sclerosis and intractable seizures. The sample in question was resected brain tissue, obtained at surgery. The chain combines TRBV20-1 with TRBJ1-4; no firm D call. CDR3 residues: CSASLGYYEEKLFF. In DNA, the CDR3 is TGCAGTGCTAGTTTGGGATATTACGAGGAAAAACTGTTTTTT.